This TCR beta chain was sequenced for a study of cytomegalovirus exposure and HLA in healthy donors. Study-level findings and limits: Presence/absence comparisons presumed near-even sequencing depth among donors. Researchers reported in a later analysis that common viral pathogens appeared linked to several top clusters.

This CDR3 has 11 residues. V was pared by 8 bases and J by 2 bases, with 7 bases between. Looked up from germline, CDR1 is MNHNY and CDR2 is SVGAGI (reference sequence). Both 60 Vbeta primers and 13 Jbeta primers went into the PCR. Generated by immunoSEQ multiplex PCR, the TCRdb table keeps only in-frame clones and is missing some. The sample contains 150,000 to 200,000 clones, 60% to 85% of which appear only once. A note on this clone: Antigen: not known.

Specimen: PBMCs. The gene calls are TRBV6-6 and TRBJ2-7; D is perhaps TRBD1 (6 bases). The receptor's source is a woman aged 45-59 years in good health and CMV-seropositive. CDR3 nucleotide sequence: TGTGCCAGCTCAGGGGCCTACGAGCAGTACTTC. As protein: CASSGAYEQYF.